This T cell receptor (beta chain) originates from a study of blood T cell repertoires in COVID-19. Overall study context: Samples taken during acute and convalescent COVID-19 were collected in the United States, Italy and Spain. PBMCs, B-cell-depleted T cells, or T cells were the source of the cDNA or gDNA that made up the material.

Germline V gene lookup returns CDR1 MDHEN and CDR2 SYDVKM. V lost 2 bases and J 4 bases, leaving 15 bases between the germline ends. This CDR3 is 17 amino acids long. Methods used by the authors: Estimation of nucleated cell counts was performed using reference gene primer amplification. Libraries were prepared by immunoSEQ multiplex PCR; TCRdb keeps only in-frame clonotypes and omits some of them. V, J and clone size derive from that table, while D and trimming were established from the DNA sequence. The sample carries around 160,000 clones, approximately 80% recorded once. The J gene is TRBJ1-6, the V gene TRBV28, with a weak D call TRBD1 (6 bases). Input material: peripheral blood. This receptor was identified in a woman aged 40 to 50 with active or convalescent COVID-19. CDR3 loop: CASSLTGTTPYNSPLHF. The CDR3, as DNA: TGTGCCAGCAGTTTAACAGGGACAACCCCTTATAATTCACCCCTCCACTTT.